The 22 T cell receptor beta chains listed next were all sequenced from one sample in a study of identifying expanded T cells in peripheral blood. Sequenced by immunoSEQ multiplex PCR; TCRdb stores in-frame clones only, minus some. The repertoire holds fewer than 85,000 clones, with 84% as singletons. Sequenced input: blood. These receptors were obtained from a person aged 18 to 75 in good health.

This clone has only one observation. The rearrangement links TRBV27 to TRBJ2-1, with TRBD1 matching 10 bases. This CDR3 comprises 14 residues. CDR1 MNHEY and CDR2 SMNVEV come from the germline V gene (reference sequence). The V gene end was trimmed by 4 bases and the J gene end by 7 bases; junction bases not matched to a gene: 4. CDR3 loop: CASSSWDRGNEQFF. CDR3 nucleotide sequence: TGTGCCAGCAGTTCCTGGGACAGGGGTAATGAGCAGTTCTTC.

This chain uses TRBV5-4 with TRBJ1-4; TRBD1 might be the D (5 bases). The CDR3 spans 15 residues. The V gene's germline CDR1 is SGHNT and CDR2 YYREEE (reference sequence). Trimming shortened V by 0 bases and J by 5 bases, and 11 bases separated the two germline ends. CDR3 DNA sequence: TGTGCCAGCAGCTTGGCCACCGGGGGAAATGAAAAACTGTTTTTT. Translated, it gives CASSLATGGNEKLFF.

This clone has ten or more counts. V gene TRBV27 combines with J gene TRBJ2-7; the D is unclear. Per the germline V gene, CDR1 is MNHEY and CDR2 is SMNVEV (reference sequence). Deletions cut 5 bases from V and 6 bases from J, with 14 bases between. The CDR3 is 13 amino acids. The CDR3 nucleotides read TGTGCCAGCAGTCTAACGGCCCTCCGCGAGCAGTACTTC. Protein: CASSLTALREQYF.

V is TRBV18 and J is TRBJ2-7; TRBD2 agrees at 7 bases. There are 15 residues in the CDR3. With V trimmed by 4 bases and J by 6 bases, 12 bases remained unmatched. The germline gives CDR1 KGHSH, CDR2 LQKENI. In nucleotides, the CDR3 is TGTGCCAGCTCACAATCAACCGGGACTACTGGCGAGCAGTACTTC. It yields the protein CASSQSTGTTGEQYF.

The CDR3 nucleotides read TGTGCCAGCAGCATACTAGCGGGAGATACCGGGGAGCTGTTTTTT. It specifies CASSILAGDTGELFF. V usage is TRBV5-5 and J usage is TRBJ2-2, with 11 bases fitting TRBD2. With 4 bases clipped from V and 5 bases from J, the junction kept 4 bases outside the gene matches. In germline, CDR1 is SGHKS, CDR2 YYEKEE (reference sequence). The CDR3 has 15 residues.

The chain combines TRBV4-3 with TRBJ2-7, with 7 positions matching TRBD1. The CDR3 loop spans 14 amino acids. J was trimmed by 4 bases and V by 2 bases; bases with no gene match: 5. Germline lookup yields CDR1 LGHNA and CDR2 YSLEER. CDR3 nucleotide sequence: TGCGCCAGCAGCCAAAACAGGGGTGGGTACGAGCAGTACTTC. Translation: CASSQNRGGYEQYF.

This chain uses TRBV6-1 with TRBJ2-7; a weak D match, TRBD1 (6 bases). Germline V gene sequence: CDR1 MNHNS, CDR2 SASEGT. The CDR3 is made up of 14 amino acids. The V gene lost 1 base and the J gene lost 3 bases, with 10 bases spanning the gap. CDR3 residues: CASSEDRVLYEQYF. CDR3 bases: TGTGCCAGCAGTGAAGACAGGGTTCTCTACGAGCAGTACTTC.

This sequence joins TRBV19 and TRBJ1-5; D unresolved. The CDR3 has 13 residues. The V gene lost 1 base and the J gene lost 3 bases, with 4 bases spanning the gap. Germline loops: CDR1 LNHDA, CDR2 SQIVND (reference sequence). The DNA for the CDR3 is TGTGCCAGTAGTATAGTGGACAATCAGCCCCAGCATTTT. Its translation is CASSIVDNQPQHF. The full variable domain, in which reference TRBV19 and TRBJ1-5 provide the parts outside the CDR3, is DGGITQSPKYLFRKEGQNVTLSCEQNLNHDAMYWYRQDPGQGLRLIYYSQIVNDFQKGDIAEGYSVSREKKESFPLTVTSAQKNPTAFYLCASSIVDNQPQHFGDGTRLSIL.

This clone was observed once. The chain has TRBV19 and TRBJ1-4; 7 bases line up with TRBD1. The CDR3 totals 13 residues. Per the germline V gene, CDR1 is LNHDA and CDR2 is SQIVND (reference sequence). V gave up 10 bases and J gave up 6 bases; unmatched junction bases: 8. CDR3: CATHRGGYEKLFF. In DNA form, the CDR3 reads TGTGCCACCCACAGGGGAGGCTATGAAAAACTGTTTTTT.

The V gene is TRBV10-3, the J gene TRBJ1-2; no clear D gene. The V gene's germline CDR1 is ENHRY and CDR2 SYGVKD. Trimming removed 0 bases from V and 4 bases from J, with 6 bases in between. The CDR3 spans 13 residues. The CDR3 reads CAISESDSYGYTF. The CDR3 nucleotides read TGTGCCATCAGTGAGTCAGACTCCTATGGCTACACCTTC.

This chain connects TRBV29-1 to TRBJ2-2; 8 bases fit TRBD1. Germline V lookup: CDR1 SQVTM, CDR2 ANQGSEA. This CDR3 region has 14 residues. V dropped 3 bases and J dropped 7; count of bases not matched to a gene: 7. CDR3 loop: CSVDQGARGGELFF. The DNA for the CDR3 is TGCAGCGTTGATCAGGGGGCGCGTGGCGGGGAGCTGTTTTTT.

This chain connects TRBV5-1 to TRBJ2-7; 8 nucleotides line up with TRBD1. Losses at the gene ends were 0 bases for V and 6 bases for J; bases not matched to a gene: 8. The CDR3 runs to 15 residues. CDR1 and CDR2 (germline): SGHRS, YFSETQ. CDR3 coding DNA: TGCGCCAGCAGCTTGGAGACAGGGGAAGGACGCGAGCAGTACTTC. Its translation: CASSLETGEGREQYF.

V and J are TRBV6-4 and TRBJ2-2; possible D gene TRBD1, 5 bases. The CDR3 sequence is 16 residues long. Trimming left V 2 bases short and J 2 bases short, with 12 bases between. Germline CDR1 reads MRHNA; CDR2 reads SNTAGT. The CDR3 DNA reads as TGTGCCAGCAGTGACCCCGGACAAGGAAACACCGGGGAGCTGTTTTTT. This codes for CASSDPGQGNTGELFF.

The chain joins TRBV5-5 to TRBJ1-2; 9 bases align to TRBD1. Germline CDR1 is SGHKS and CDR2 is YYEKEE (reference sequence). The junction had 4 bases not matched to a gene; V was cut back by 0 bases and J by 4 bases. This CDR3 has 15 amino acids. The CDR3 reads CASSLVQGAGYGYTF. As DNA, the CDR3 is TGTGCCAGCAGCTTGGTACAGGGGGCTGGCTATGGCTACACCTTC.

The sample holds a few counts of this clone. J is TRBJ2-2 and V is TRBV19; 10 nucleotides align to TRBD1. CDR1 and CDR2 from the germline V gene are LNHDA and SQIVND (reference sequence). V gave up 6 bases and J gave up 6 bases; unmatched junction bases: 7. The CDR3 covers 15 residues. The CDR3 sequence: CASSITGTGAGELFF. Written as DNA, the CDR3 is TGTGCCAGTAGCATCACCGGGACAGGGGCCGGGGAGCTGTTTTTT.

The chain couples TRBV5-5 to TRBJ2-1; TRBD2 agrees at 10 bases. Germline assignment: CDR1 SGHKS and CDR2 YYEKEE (reference sequence). J was trimmed by 10 bases and V by 0 bases; bases with no gene match: 10. The CDR3 totals 16 residues. DNA of the CDR3: TGTGCCAGCAGCTTGGACGCTAGCGGGAGCTACAGGGAGCAGTTCTTC. As protein: CASSLDASGSYREQFF. The whole variable domain, remainder taken from reference TRBV5-5 and TRBJ2-1, is DAGVTQSPTHLIKTRGQQVTLRCSPISGHKSVSWYQQVLGQGPQFIFQYYEKEERGRGNFPDRFSARQFPNYSSELNVNALLLGDSALYLCASSLDASGSYREQFFGPGTRLTVL.

The gene calls are TRBV5-1 and TRBJ2-5; TRBD2 matches at 7 bases. The V gene end was trimmed by 0 bases and the J gene end by 5 bases; junction bases not matched to a gene: 10. Germline CDR1 reads SGHRS; CDR2 reads YFSETQ. The CDR3 is 16 residues long. CDR3 coding DNA: TGCGCCAGCAGCTTGGCGCCGACCACGCGGGGGGAGACCCAGTACTTC. This encodes CASSLAPTTRGETQYF.

There are a few counts of this clone. CDR3 DNA sequence: TGTGCCATCAGTGACCGGGGGAACTATGGCTACACCTTC. This codes for CAISDRGNYGYTF. The chain joins TRBV10-3 to TRBJ1-2; the D gene is possibly TRBD1 (5 bases). Germline values: CDR1 ENHRY, CDR2 SYGVKD. V was cut by 3 bases and J by 2 bases, with 7 bases left in between. This CDR3 comprises 13 residues.

This chain uses TRBV7-2 with TRBJ1-1, with a tentative D call TRBD1 (5 bases). Germline V gene lookup returns CDR1 SGHTA and CDR2 FQGNSA. Trimming shortened V by 3 bases and J by 8 bases, and 13 bases separated the two germline ends. CDR3 length equals 13 residues. CDR3 in amino acids: CASSFNRDQEAFF. For the CDR3, the DNA is TGTGCCAGCAGCTTTAACCGGGACCAGGAAGCTTTCTTT.

This sequence joins TRBV6-4 and TRBJ2-1; no reliable D call. V lost 5 bases to trimming and J lost 5 bases, with 16 bases between them. Germline CDR1 MRHNA, CDR2 SNTAGT. CDR3 size: 15 residues. In DNA form, the CDR3 reads TGTGCCAGCAGTCCTCAGGTGGGCCCGAACAATGAGCAGTTCTTC. It yields the protein CASSPQVGPNNEQFF.

A note on this clone: A read error may produce the germline difference seen at one junction end. DNA for the CDR3: TGTGCTAGCAGCTCTTACTCCCCCGGGACAGGGAGTGGGAGCAATCAGCCCCAGCATTTT. As protein: CASSSYSPGTGSGSNQPQHF. The V gene is TRBV7-7, the J gene TRBJ1-5, with TRBD1 matching 9 bases. Germline V lookup: CDR1 SSHAT, CDR2 FNYEAQ (reference sequence). The length of the CDR3 is 20 residues.

This clone showed up just once. The chain has TRBV11-2 and TRBJ2-1; no definite D call. This CDR3 is 13 amino acids long. V lost 2 bases to trimming and J lost 4 bases, with 6 bases between them. The germline gives CDR1 SGHAT, CDR2 FQNNGV. The CDR3 nucleotides are TGTGCCAGCAGCTTAAGCAGATACAATGAGCAGTTCTTC. It encodes CASSLSRYNEQFF.